The 16 T cell receptor beta chains in this list originate from one sample, sequenced in a study of CD8+ T cells in alopecia areata. Extracted RNA was reverse transcribed, and the resulting cDNA served as sequencing template. Assay: immunoSEQ multiplex PCR; the TCRdb copy retains only in-frame clones and omits some. The sample contains 95,000 to 100,000 clones, 50% to 75% of which appear only once. Specified treatment: oral pan-JAK inhibitor, 5-10 mg twice daily. Specimen: CD8+ T cells sorted from blood, collected at week 4, from a patient treated with tofacitinib. These receptors were collected from a human donor with alopecia areata.

This chain connects TRBV13 to TRBJ1-1, with 8 bases identical to TRBD1. This CDR3 is built from 14 residues. The V gene's germline CDR1 is PRHDT and CDR2 FYEKMQ (reference sequence). The V and J ends lost 4 bases and 7 bases, in that order; junction bases with no gene match: 8. The CDR3 coding sequence is TGTGCCAGCAGCTCTTTGGACAGGGCGGGTGAAGCTTTCTTT. It is translated as CASSSLDRAGEAFF.

This clone appeared a single time. The CDR3 DNA follows: TGCGCCAGCAGCTTGGCCTTGAGTATGGGCGGCGGCTACACCTTC. Its protein product is CASSLALSMGGGYTF. V usage is TRBV5-1 and J usage is TRBJ1-2; no clear D. This CDR3 has 15 residues. V gave up 0 bases and J gave up 8 bases, with 17 bases separating them. The germline CDR1 and CDR2 sequences are SGHRS and YFSETQ.

V and J are TRBV30 and TRBJ2-3; D remains unclear. CDR3 size: 11 residues. Germline CDR1 GTSNPN, CDR2 SVGIG (reference sequence). V was pared by 3 bases and J by 4 bases, with 5 bases between. The CDR3 nucleotides read TGTGCCTGGAGCCCCCCAGATACGCAGTATTTT. Amino acids: CAWSPPDTQYF.

Notes on this clone: Germline is not matched at one junction end, which may reflect a read error. The gene calls are TRBV7-9 and TRBJ2-2; TRBD2 matches at 11 bases. CDR3 length equals 16 residues. CDR1 SEHNR and CDR2 FQNEAQ come from the germline V gene (reference sequence). The DNA for the CDR3 is TGTGCCGGCAGCGCCATAGCGGGAGGGCCTATCGGGGAGCTGTTTTTT. It translates to CAGSAIAGGPIGELFF.

This chain joins TRBV4-1 and TRBJ1-2, with D tentatively TRBD1 (6 bases). CDR1 is MGHRA and CDR2 is YSYEKL in the germline V gene. The CDR3 length is 14 residues. V was shortened by 6 bases and J by 6 bases, with 17 bases between the two germline ends. CDR3 coding DNA: TGCGCCAGCAGTGCAGGGGAACTTATCGATGGCTACACCTTC. This encodes CASSAGELIDGYTF.

A few counts support this clone. This chain uses TRBV12-2 with TRBJ2-1; the table's D call, TRBD2, has no DNA check behind it. TRBV12-2 is termed a pseudogene. The CDR3 extends over 16 amino acids. This chain's CDR3 is CASRPGTSGGHNEQFF. The CDR3 bases are TGTGCAAGTCGCCCCGGGACTAGCGGGGGCCACAATGAGCAGTTCTTC.

This clone was seen only a few times. The V gene is TRBV7-6, the J gene TRBJ2-5; unclear D gene. The germline CDR1 and CDR2 sequences are SGHVS and FNYEAQ. The CDR3 is 15 amino acids. Trimming took 1 base from V and 4 from J, leaving 13 bases between them. CDR3 nucleotides: TGTGCCAGCAGCTTAGAGTTCGGTACCCCAGAGACCCAGTACTTC. Its protein is CASSLEFGTPETQYF.

The DNA of the CDR3 is TGCGCCAGCAGCCTCGCCCCAGTTCCGAGCTCCTACAATGAGCAGTTCTTC. This encodes CASSLAPVPSSYNEQFF. The rearrangement uses TRBV4-3 and TRBJ2-1; D gene unclear. Germline V CDR1 and CDR2: LGHNA, YSLEER. The CDR3 is 17 amino acids. V was trimmed by 4 bases and J by 0 bases, leaving 16 bases between them.

The J gene is TRBJ2-5, the V gene TRBV7-9; the D gene is possibly TRBD1 (6 bases). There are 13 residues in the CDR3. With 3 bases removed from V and 1 base from J, the gap between germline ends came to 6 bases. Per the germline V gene, CDR1 is SEHNR and CDR2 is FQNEAQ (reference sequence). The DNA of the CDR3 is TGTGCCAGCAGCTTGGACAGCCAAGAGACCCAGTACTTC. Encoded protein: CASSLDSQETQYF.

The rearrangement joins TRBV9 to TRBJ2-1; TRBD2 agrees at 10 bases. The CDR3 covers 16 residues. The germline V gene has CDR1 SGDLS and CDR2 YYNGEE. The J segment lost 6 bases and the V segment lost 3 bases, leaving 9 bases of the junction unmatched. In DNA form, the CDR3 reads TGTGCCAGCAGCGCGAGCGGGGGGGCAGTTGGCAATGAGCAGTTCTTC. Its protein product is CASSASGGAVGNEQFF.

The sample holds a few counts of this clone. V is TRBV19 and J is TRBJ1-2; 10 nucleotides agree with TRBD1. Germline-derived CDR1 and CDR2 are LNHDA and SQIVND (reference sequence). The CDR3 extends over 11 amino acids. CDR3 sequence (DNA): TGTGTGACAGGGGGCATCTATGGCTACACCTTC. It is translated as CVTGGIYGYTF.

This chain uses TRBV27 with TRBJ1-5; the D is unclear. V dropped 5 bases and J dropped 4 bases, with 6 bases sitting between them. CDR1 is MNHEY and CDR2 is SMNVEV in the germline V gene (reference sequence). CDR3 length equals 12 residues. CDR3 bases: TGTGCCAGCAGTGATCTGAATCAGCCCCAGCATTTT. This sequence encodes CASSDLNQPQHF.

The chain couples TRBV7-9 to TRBJ1-4, with D unresolved. V was cut by 1 base and J by 4 bases, with 4 bases left in between. Germline values: CDR1 SEHNR, CDR2 FQNEAQ (reference sequence). The CDR3 length is 13 residues. The CDR3 protein is CASSLGRNEKLFF. The CDR3 nucleotides are TGTGCCAGCAGCTTAGGACGTAATGAAAAACTGTTTTTT.

The J gene is TRBJ2-1, the V gene TRBV2, with 12 bases fitting TRBD2. The length of the CDR3 is 15 residues. Germline assignment: CDR1 SNHLY and CDR2 FYNNEI. J lost 1 base, V lost 8 bases, and 3 bases had no gene match. This chain's CDR3 is CASLAGGQSYNEQFF. In DNA form, the CDR3 reads TGTGCCAGCCTAGCGGGGGGGCAGTCCTACAATGAGCAGTTCTTC.

Only a few counts were recorded for this clone. V is TRBV29-1 and J is TRBJ1-6, with 7 bases that match TRBD1. The junction had 10 bases not matched to a gene; V was cut back by 8 bases and J by 3 bases. CDR1 is SQVTM and CDR2 is ANQGSEA in the germline V gene. This CDR3 is 15 amino acids long. The DNA of the CDR3 is TGCAGCCCCATGACAGGGAGAAACTATAATTCACCCCTCCACTTT. It encodes CSPMTGRNYNSPLHF.

In its sample, this clone was seen a few times. DNA of the CDR3: TGTGCCGTAGCGGGAGTCGGGGAGCTGTTTTTT. Encoded protein: CAVAGVGELFF. The chain is built from TRBV27 and TRBJ2-2; TRBD2 aligns across 9 bases. CDR1 MNHEY and CDR2 SMNVEV come from the germline V gene (reference sequence). V lost 11 bases and J lost 7; bases outside the gene matches: 2. This CDR3 is built from 11 residues.